This T cell receptor beta chain emerged from a study of T cell repertoires in cytomegalovirus infection. Study as a whole: The public TCR beta signatures pointed to both CMV infection and matching HLA type.

A single record per CDR3 protein comes from TCRdb applying MiXCR to the reads. The table has hundreds of thousands of distinct CDR3 sequences, around 10% seen once. Trimming removed 6 bases at V and 1 base at J, with 9 bases between. The germline V gene has CDR1 LGHDT and CDR2 YNNKEL (reference sequence). This CDR3 is built from 13 residues. This clonotype was detected a few times. What it binds is unknown. Broader study findings: CMV-specific HLA-C-restricted TCR beta clonotypes dominated the ex vivo response. Frequencies of public TCR beta families were cumulated, and this identified carriers of CMV plus the relevant HLA.

The sequence was obtained from a human donor in good health (CMV status not recorded). Some clones in this sample may be carry-over from other donors' samples. The sequencing input was PBMCs. The chain joins TRBV3-1 to TRBJ1-1; no firm D call. CDR3 protein: CASRGPANTEAFF. Here the CDR3 DNA reads TGTGCCAGCAGAGGACCCGCGAACACTGAAGCTTTCTTT.